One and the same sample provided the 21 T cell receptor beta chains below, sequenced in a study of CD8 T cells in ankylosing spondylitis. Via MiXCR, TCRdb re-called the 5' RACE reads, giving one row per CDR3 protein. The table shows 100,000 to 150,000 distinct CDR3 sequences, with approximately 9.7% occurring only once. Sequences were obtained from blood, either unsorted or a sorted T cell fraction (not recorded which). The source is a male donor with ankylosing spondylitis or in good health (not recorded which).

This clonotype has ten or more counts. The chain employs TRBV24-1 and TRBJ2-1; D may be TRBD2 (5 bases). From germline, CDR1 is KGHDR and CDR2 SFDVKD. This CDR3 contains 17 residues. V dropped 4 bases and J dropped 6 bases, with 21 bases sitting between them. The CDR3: CATSDSRAELTPNEQFF. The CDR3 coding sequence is TGTGCCACCAGTGACTCGCGGGCCGAGCTGACTCCCAATGAGCAGTTCTTC.

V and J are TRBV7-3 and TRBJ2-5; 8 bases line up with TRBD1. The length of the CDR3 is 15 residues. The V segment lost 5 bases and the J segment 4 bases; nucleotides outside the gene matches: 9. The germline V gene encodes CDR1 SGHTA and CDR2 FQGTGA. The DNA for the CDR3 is TGTGCCAGCAGCCCCGCCGGGACAGGAGTAGAGACCCAGTACTTC. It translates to CASSPAGTGVETQYF.

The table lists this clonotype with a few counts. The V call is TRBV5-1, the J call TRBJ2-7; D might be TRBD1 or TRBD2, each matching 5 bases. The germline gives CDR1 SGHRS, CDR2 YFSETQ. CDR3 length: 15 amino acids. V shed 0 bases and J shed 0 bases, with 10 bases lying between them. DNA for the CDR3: TGCGCCAGCAGCTTGGGGGACCAGAGCTCCTACGAGCAGTACTTC. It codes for CASSLGDQSSYEQYF.

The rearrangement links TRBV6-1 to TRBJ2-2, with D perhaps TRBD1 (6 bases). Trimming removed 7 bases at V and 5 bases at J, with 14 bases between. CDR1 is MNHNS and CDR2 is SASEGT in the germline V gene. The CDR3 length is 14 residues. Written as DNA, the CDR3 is TGTGCCAGCACCGAAATCACAGGGACCGGGGAGCTGTTTTTT. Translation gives CASTEITGTGELFF.

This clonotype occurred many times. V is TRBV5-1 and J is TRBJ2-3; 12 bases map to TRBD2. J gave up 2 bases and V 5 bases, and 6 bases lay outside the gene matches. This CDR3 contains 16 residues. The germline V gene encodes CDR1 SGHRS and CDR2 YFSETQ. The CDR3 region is CASSRTSGTFTDTQYF. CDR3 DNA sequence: TGCGCCAGCAGTAGGACTAGCGGGACTTTCACAGATACGCAGTATTTT.

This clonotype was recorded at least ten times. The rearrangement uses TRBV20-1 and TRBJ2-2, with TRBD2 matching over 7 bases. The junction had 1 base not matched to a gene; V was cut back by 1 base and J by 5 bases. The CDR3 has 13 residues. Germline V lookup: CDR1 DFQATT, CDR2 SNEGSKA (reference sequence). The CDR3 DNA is TGCAGTGCTAGAGGGACTAGAACCGGGGAGCTGTTTTTT. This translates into CSARGTRTGELFF.

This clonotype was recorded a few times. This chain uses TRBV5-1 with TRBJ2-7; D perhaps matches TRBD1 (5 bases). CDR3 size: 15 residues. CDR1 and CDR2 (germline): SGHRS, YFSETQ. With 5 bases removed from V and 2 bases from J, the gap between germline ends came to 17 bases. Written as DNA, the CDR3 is TGCGCCAGCAGTCCCGTTTGGGGCCGACCCTACGAGCAGTACTTC. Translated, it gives CASSPVWGRPYEQYF. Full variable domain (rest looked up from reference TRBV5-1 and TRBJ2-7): KAGVTQTPRYLIKTRGQQVTLSCSPISGHRSVSWYQQTPGQGLQFLFEYFSETQRNKGNFPGRFSGRQFSNSRSEMNVSTLELGDSALYLCASSPVWGRPYEQYFGPGTRLTVT.

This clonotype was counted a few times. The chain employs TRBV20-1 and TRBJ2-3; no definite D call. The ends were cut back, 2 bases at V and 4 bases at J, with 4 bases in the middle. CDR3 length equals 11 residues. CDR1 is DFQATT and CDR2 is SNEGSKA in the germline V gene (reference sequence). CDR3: CSARFADTQYF. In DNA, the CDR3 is TGCAGTGCTAGATTTGCAGATACGCAGTATTTT.

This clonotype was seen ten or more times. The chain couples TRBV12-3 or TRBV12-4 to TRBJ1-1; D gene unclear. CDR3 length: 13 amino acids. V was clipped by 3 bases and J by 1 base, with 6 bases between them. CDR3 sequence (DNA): TGTGCCAGCAGTTTTAATGGGAACACTGAAGCTTTCTTT. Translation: CASSFNGNTEAFF.

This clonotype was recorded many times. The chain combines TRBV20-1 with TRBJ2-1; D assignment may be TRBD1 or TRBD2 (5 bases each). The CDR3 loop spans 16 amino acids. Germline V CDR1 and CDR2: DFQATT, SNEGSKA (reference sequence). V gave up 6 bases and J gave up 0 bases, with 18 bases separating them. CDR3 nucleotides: TGCAGTGCCAATACAGTATGGGACGTCTCCTACAATGAGCAGTTCTTC. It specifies CSANTVWDVSYNEQFF.

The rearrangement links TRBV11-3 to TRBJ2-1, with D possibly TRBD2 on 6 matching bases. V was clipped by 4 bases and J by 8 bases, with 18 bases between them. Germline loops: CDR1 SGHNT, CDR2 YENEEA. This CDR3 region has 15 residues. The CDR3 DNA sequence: TGTGCCAGCAGCTACGCCGGGAGTTCAAGCGATGAGCAGTTCTTC. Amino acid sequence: CASSYAGSSSDEQFF.

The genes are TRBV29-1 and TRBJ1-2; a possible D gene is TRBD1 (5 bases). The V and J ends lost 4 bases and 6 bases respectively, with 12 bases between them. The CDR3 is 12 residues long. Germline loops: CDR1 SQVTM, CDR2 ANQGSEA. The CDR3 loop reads CSVALAGDGYTF. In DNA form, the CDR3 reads TGCAGCGTTGCTCTGGCGGGGGATGGCTACACCTTC.

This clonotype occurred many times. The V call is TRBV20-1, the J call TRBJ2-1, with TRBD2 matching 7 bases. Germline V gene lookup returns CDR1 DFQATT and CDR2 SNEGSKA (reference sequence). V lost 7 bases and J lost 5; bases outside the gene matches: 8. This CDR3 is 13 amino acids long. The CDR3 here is CSGTPAGNNEQFF. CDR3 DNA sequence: TGCAGTGGGACGCCAGCGGGAAACAATGAGCAGTTCTTC.

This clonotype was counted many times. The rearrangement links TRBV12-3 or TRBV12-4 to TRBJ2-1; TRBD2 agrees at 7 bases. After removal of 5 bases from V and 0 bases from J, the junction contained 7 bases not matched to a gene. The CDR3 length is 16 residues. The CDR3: CASSPHGRSSYNEQFF. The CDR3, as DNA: TGTGCCAGCAGTCCACACGGGAGGAGCTCCTACAATGAGCAGTTCTTC.

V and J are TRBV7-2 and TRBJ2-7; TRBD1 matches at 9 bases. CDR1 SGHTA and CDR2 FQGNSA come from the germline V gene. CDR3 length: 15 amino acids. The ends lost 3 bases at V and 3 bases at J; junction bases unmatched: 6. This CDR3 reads CASSFDGTGYYEQYF. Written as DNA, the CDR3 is TGTGCCAGCAGCTTTGATGGGACAGGGTACTACGAGCAGTACTTC.

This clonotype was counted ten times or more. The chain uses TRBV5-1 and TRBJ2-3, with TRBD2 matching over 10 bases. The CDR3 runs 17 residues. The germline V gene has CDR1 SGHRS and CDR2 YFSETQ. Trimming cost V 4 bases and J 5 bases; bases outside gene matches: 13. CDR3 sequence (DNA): TGCGCCAGCAGCCCTGGGATAGCGGGAGGAGGCCTAGATACGCAGTATTTT. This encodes CASSPGIAGGGLDTQYF.

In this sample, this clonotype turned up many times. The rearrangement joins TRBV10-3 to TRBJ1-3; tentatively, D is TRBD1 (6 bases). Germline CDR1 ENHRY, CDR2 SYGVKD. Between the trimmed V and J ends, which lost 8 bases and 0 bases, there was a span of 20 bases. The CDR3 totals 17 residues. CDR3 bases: TGTGCCATCGGTAGGACAGATGAACTAACCTCTGGAAACACCATATATTTT. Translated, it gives CAIGRTDELTSGNTIYF.

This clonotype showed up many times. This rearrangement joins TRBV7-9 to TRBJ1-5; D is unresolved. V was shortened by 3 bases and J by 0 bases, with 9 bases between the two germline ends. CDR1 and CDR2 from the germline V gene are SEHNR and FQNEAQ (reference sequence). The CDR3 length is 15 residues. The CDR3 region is CASSFGDRSNQPQHF. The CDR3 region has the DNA TGTGCCAGCAGCTTTGGAGACCGTAGCAATCAGCCCCAGCATTTT.

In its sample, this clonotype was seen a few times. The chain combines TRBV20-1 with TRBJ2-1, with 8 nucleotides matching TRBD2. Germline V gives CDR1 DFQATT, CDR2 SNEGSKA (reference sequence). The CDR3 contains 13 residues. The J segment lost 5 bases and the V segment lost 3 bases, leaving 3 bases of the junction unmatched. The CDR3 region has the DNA TGCAGTGCTAGCGGGAGGGCCCACAATGAGCAGTTCTTC. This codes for CSASGRAHNEQFF.

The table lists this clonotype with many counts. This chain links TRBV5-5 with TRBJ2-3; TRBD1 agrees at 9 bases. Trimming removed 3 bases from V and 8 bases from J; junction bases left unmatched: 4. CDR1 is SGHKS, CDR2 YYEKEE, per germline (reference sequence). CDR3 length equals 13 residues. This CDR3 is CASSSGTGSTQYF. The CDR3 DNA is TGTGCCAGCAGCTCCGGGACAGGGAGTACGCAGTATTTT.

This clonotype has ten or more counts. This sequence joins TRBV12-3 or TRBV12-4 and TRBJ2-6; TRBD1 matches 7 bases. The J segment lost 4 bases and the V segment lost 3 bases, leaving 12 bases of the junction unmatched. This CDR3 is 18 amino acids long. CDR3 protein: CASSFGIGGESGANVLTF. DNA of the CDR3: TGTGCCAGCAGTTTTGGAATAGGGGGCGAATCAGGGGCCAACGTCCTGACTTTC.